The clone carrying this TCR beta chain was found a few times. The source of the sample is a study of blood T cell repertoires in COVID-19. Study-wide background: T cells, B-cell-depleted T cells, or PBMCs provided the cDNA or gDNA that served as material.

Trimming cost V 3 bases and J 2 bases; bases outside gene matches: 3. The CDR3 extends over 14 amino acids. CDR1 is ENHRY and CDR2 is SYGVKD in the germline V gene. Source study methods: Counts of nucleated cells, estimated from reference gene primer amplification, were obtained. Clones were sequenced by immunoSEQ multiplex PCR, and TCRdb holds only the in-frame ones, with some missing. V, J and clone size are those of that table, while D and trimming were read from the DNA. The sample includes some 190,000 clones, roughly three quarters of them seen just once. The clonotype was recovered from a woman between 45 and 60 years old with active or convalescent COVID-19. V and J are TRBV10-3 and TRBJ2-7; 8 bases line up with TRBD2. Sequencing used peripheral blood. CDR3 nucleotides: TGTGCCATCAGTGACCGGGAGGGGGCCTACGAGCAGTACTTC. Translated, it gives CAISDREGAYEQYF.